Its frequency marks the clone carrying this T cell receptor beta chain as medium-sized. Its antigen is not identified. This record belongs to a study of CXCR3-negative and CXCR3-positive naive CD8 T cells. Regarding the study as a whole: Memory CD8+ cells showed much lower diversity, while both naive subsets were comparably high. Post-cryopreservation CXCR3 expression was partly diminished, and the bulk of assays employed fresh PBMCs.

The libraries of TRB cDNA were prepared using 5' RACE with UMI labels. For each CDR3 protein, TCRdb gives one entry from its re-call of the 5' RACE reads, without DNA. The table for this sample gives some 8,700 distinct CDR3 sequences. CDR1 SQVTM and CDR2 ANQGSEA come from the germline V gene. The CDR3 length is 14 residues. Sequencing was carried out using naive CXCR3- CD8+ T cells from blood. This sample's subset: CD45RO-CCR7+CD27+CD95- naive CD8+ T cells lacking CXCR3 (TNR3-). The receptor was isolated from a human donor in good health. Some clones in this sample may be carry-over from other donors' samples. The rearrangement uses TRBV29-1 and TRBJ1-1; TCRdb reports TRBD1, a call that lacks DNA to check it against. The CDR3 here is CSANGAGLDTEAFF.